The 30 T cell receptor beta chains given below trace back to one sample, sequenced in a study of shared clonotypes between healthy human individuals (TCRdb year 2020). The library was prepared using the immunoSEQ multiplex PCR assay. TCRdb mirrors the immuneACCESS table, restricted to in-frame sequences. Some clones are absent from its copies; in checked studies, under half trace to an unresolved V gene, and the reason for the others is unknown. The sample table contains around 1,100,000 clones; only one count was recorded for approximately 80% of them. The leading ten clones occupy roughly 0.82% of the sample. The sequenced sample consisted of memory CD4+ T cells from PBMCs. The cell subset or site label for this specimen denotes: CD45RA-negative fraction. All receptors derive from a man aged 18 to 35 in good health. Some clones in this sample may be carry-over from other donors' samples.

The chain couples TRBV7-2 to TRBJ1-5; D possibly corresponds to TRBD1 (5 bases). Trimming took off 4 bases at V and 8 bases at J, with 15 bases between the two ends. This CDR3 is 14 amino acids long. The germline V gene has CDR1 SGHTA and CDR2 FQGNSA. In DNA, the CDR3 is TGTGCCAGCAGCTCCCAGGGACGTTCGGAGCCCCAGCATTTT. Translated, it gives CASSSQGRSEPQHF.

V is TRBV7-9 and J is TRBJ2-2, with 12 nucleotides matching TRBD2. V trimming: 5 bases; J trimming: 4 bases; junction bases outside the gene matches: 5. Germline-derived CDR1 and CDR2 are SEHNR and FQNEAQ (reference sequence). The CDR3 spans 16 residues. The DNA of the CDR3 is TGTGCCAGCAGCCGACTAGCGGGAGAGGGCACCGGGGAGCTGTTTTTT. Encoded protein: CASSRLAGEGTGELFF.

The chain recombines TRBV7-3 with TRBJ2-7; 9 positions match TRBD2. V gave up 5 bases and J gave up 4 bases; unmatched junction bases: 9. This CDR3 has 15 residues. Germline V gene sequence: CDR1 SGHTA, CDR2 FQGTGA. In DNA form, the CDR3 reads TGTGCCAGCAGCCGTAGCGGGGGCAGCGGATACGAGCAGTACTTC. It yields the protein CASSRSGGSGYEQYF.

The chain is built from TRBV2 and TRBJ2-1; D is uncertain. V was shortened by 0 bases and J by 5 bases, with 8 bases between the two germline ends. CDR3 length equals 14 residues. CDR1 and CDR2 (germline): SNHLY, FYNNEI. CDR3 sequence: CASSEAVPNNEQFF. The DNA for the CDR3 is TGTGCCAGCAGTGAAGCCGTGCCGAACAATGAGCAGTTCTTC.

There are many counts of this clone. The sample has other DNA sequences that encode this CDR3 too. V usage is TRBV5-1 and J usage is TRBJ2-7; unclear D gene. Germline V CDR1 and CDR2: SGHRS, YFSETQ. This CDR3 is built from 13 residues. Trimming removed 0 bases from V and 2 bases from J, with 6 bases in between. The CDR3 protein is CASSLGPAYEQYF. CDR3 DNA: TGCGCCAGCAGCTTGGGTCCAGCCTACGAGCAGTACTTC.

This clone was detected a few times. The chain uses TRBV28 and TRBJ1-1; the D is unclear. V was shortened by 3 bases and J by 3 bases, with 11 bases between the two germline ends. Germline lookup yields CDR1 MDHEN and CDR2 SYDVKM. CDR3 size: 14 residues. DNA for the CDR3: TGTGCCAGCAGTTTCGGGGAGAAGGACACTGAAGCTTTCTTT. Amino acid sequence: CASSFGEKDTEAFF. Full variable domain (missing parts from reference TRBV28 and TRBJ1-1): DVKVTQSSRYLVKRTGEKVFLECVQDMDHENMFWYRQDPGLGLRLIYFSYDVKMKEKGDIPEGYSVSREKKERFSLILESASTNQTSMYLCASSFGEKDTEAFFGQGTRLTVV.

The CDR3 reads CASGPQEQYF. DNA of the CDR3: TGTGCCAGCGGCCCGCAAGAGCAGTACTTC. This rearrangement joins TRBV9 to TRBJ2-7; D not certain. V lost 7 bases and J 7 bases, leaving 9 bases between the germline ends. The length of the CDR3 is 10 residues. Per germline, CDR1 SGDLS and CDR2 YYNGEE.

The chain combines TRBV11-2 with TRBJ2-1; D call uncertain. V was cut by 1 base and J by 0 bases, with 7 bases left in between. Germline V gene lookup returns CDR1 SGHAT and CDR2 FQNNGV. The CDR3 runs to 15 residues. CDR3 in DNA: TGTGCCAGCAGCTTAGCGGCGAACTCCTACAATGAGCAGTTCTTC. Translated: CASSLAANSYNEQFF.

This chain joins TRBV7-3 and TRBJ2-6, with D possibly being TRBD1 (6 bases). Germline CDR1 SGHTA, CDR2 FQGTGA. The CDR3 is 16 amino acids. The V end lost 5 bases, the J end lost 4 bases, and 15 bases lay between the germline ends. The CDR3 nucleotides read TGTGCCAGCAGCCTTGGCTGGGGGACAGGGGCCAACGTCCTGACTTTC. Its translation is CASSLGWGTGANVLTF.

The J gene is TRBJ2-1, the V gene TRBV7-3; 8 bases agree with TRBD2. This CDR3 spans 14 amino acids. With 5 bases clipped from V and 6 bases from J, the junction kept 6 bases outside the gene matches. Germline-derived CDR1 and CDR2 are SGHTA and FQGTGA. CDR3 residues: CASSRSGISNEQFF. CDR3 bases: TGTGCCAGCAGCCGTAGCGGGATAAGCAATGAGCAGTTCTTC.

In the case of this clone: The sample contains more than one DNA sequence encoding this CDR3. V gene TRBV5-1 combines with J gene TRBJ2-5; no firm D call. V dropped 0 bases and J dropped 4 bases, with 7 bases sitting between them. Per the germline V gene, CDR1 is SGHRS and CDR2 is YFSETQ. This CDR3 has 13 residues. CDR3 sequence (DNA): TGCGCCAGCAGCTTGGCCGGCGCAGAGACCCAGTACTTC. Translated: CASSLAGAETQYF.

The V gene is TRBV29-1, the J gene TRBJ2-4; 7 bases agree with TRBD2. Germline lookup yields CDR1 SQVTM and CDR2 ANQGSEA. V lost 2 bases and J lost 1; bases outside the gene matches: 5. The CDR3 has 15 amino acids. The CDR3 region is CSVERLAGAKNIQYF. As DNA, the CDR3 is TGCAGCGTTGAACGGTTAGCGGGCGCCAAAAACATTCAGTACTTC.

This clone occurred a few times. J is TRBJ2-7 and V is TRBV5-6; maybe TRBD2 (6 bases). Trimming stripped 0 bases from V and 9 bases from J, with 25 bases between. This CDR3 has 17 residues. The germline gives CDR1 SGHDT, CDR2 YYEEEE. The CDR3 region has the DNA TGTGCCAGCAGCTTGGCCGGCGGGATTCTTCTGGGTGTGGGGCAGTACTTC. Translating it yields CASSLAGGILLGVGQYF.

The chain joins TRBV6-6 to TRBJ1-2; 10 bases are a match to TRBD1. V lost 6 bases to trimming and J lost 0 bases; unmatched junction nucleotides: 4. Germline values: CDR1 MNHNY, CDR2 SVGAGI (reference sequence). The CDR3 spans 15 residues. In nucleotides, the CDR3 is TGTGCCAGCAGGGGGACAGGGGTGGCTAACTATGGCTACACCTTC. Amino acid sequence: CASRGTGVANYGYTF.

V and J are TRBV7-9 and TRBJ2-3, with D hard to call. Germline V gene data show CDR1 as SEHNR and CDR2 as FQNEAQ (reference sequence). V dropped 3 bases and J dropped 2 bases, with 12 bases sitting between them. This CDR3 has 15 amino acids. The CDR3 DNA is TGTGCCAGCAGCTTTGGCCAAACTAACACAGATACGCAGTATTTT. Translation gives CASSFGQTNTDTQYF. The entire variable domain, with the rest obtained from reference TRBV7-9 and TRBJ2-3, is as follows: DTGVSQNPRHKITKRGQNVTFRCDPISEHNRLYWYRQTLGQGPEFLTYFQNEAQLEKSRLLSDRFSAERPKGSFSTLEIQRTEQGDSAMYLCASSFGQTNTDTQYFGPGTRLTVL.

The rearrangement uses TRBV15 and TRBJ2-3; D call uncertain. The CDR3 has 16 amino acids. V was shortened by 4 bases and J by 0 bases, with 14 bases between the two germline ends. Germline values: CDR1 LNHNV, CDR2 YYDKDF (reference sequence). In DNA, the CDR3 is TGTGCCACCAGCACCAGGCCCCAAACTAGCACAGATACGCAGTATTTT. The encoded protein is CATSTRPQTSTDTQYF. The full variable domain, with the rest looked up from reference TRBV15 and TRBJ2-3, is DAMVIQNPRYQVTQFGKPVTLSCSQTLNHNVMYWYQQKSSQAPKLLFHYYDKDFNNEADTPDNFQSRRPNTSFCFLDIRSPGLGDTAMYLCATSTRPQTSTDTQYFGPGTRLTVL.

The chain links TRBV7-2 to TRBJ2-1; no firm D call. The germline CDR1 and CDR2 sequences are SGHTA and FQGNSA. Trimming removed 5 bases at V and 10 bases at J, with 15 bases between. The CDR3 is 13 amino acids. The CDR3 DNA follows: TGTGCCAGCAGCCCCCAACAGTTAGGCGAGCAGTTCTTC. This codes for CASSPQQLGEQFF.

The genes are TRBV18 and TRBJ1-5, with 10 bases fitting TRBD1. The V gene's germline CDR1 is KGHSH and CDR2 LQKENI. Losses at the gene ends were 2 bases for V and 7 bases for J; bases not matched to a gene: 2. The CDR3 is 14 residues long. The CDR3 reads CASSPGQGEQPQHF. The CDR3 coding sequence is TGTGCCAGCTCACCAGGACAGGGGGAACAGCCCCAGCATTTT.

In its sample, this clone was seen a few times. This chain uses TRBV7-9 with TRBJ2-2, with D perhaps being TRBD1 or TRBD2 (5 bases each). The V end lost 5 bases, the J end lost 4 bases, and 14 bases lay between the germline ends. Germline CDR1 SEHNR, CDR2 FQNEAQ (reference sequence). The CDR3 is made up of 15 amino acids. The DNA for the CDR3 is TGTGCCAGCAGCCCTTATGAGGGGCGCACCGGGGAGCTGTTTTTT. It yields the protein CASSPYEGRTGELFF.

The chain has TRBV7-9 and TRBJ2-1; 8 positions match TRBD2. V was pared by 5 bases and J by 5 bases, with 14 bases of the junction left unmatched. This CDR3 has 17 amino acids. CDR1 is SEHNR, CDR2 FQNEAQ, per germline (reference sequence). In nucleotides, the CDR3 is TGTGCCAGCAGCCAACCTACAAGCCGGGAGGGGAACAATGAGCAGTTCTTC. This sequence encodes CASSQPTSREGNNEQFF. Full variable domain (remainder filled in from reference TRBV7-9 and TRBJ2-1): DTGVSQNPRHKITKRGQNVTFRCDPISEHNRLYWYRQTLGQGPEFLTYFQNEAQLEKSRLLSDRFSAERPKGSFSTLEIQRTEQGDSAMYLCASSQPTSREGNNEQFFGPGTRLTVL.

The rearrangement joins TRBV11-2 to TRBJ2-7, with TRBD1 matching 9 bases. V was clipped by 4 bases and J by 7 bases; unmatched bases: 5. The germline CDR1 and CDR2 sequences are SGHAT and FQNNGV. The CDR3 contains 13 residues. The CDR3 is CASSSQGAGEQYF. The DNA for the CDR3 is TGTGCCAGCAGCTCACAGGGGGCAGGGGAGCAGTACTTC.

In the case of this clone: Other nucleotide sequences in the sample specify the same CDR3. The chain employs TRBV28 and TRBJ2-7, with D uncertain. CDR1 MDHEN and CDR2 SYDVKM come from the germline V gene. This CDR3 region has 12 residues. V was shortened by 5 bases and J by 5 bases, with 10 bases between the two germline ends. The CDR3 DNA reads TGTGCCAGCAGTCCGCACCTTCACGAGCAGTACTTC. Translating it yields CASSPHLHEQYF.

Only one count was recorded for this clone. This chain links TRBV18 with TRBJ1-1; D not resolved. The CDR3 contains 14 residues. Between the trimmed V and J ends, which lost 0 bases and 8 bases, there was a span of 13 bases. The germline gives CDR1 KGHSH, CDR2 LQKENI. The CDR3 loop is CASSPPGFTGEAFF. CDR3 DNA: TGTGCCAGCTCACCACCGGGCTTTACGGGAGAAGCTTTCTTT. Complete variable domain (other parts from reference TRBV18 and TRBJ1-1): NAGVMQNPRHLVRRRGQEARLRCSPMKGHSHVYWYRQLPEEGLKFMVYLQKENIIDESGMPKERFSAEFPKEGPSILRIQQVVRGDSAAYFCASSPPGFTGEAFFGQGTRLTVV.

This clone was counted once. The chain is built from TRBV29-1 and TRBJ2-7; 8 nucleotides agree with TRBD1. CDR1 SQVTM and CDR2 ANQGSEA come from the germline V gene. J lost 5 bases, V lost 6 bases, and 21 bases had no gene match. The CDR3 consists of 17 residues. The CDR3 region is CSVAHQRMRTGLNEQYF. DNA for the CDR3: TGCAGCGTCGCACATCAAAGGATGCGGACAGGGCTGAACGAGCAGTACTTC.

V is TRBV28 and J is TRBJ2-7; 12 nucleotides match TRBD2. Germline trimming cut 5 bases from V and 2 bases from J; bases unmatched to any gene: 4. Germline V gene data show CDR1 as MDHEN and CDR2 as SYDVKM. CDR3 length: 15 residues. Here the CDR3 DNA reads TGTGCCAGCAGTCGGACTAGCGGGGTGGCCTACGAGCAGTACTTC. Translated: CASSRTSGVAYEQYF.

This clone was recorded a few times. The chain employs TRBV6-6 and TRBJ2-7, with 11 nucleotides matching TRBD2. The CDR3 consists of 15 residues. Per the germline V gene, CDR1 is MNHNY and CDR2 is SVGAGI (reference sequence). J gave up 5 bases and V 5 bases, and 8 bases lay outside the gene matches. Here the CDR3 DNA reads TGTGCCAGCAGTAAACTAGCGGGAGAGGGAAACGAGCAGTACTTC. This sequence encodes CASSKLAGEGNEQYF.

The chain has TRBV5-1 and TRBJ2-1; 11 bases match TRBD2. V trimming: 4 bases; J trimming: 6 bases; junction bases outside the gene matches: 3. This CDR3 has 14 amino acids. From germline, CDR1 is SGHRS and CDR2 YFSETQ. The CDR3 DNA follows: TGCGCCAGCAGCCCTAGCGGGAGGTTCAATGAGCAGTTCTTC. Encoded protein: CASSPSGRFNEQFF.

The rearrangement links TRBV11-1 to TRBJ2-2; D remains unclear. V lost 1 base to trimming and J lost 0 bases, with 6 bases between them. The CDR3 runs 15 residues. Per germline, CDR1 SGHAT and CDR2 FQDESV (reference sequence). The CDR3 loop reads CASSLGRTNTGELFF. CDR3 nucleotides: TGTGCCAGCAGCTTAGGCAGGACGAACACCGGGGAGCTGTTTTTT. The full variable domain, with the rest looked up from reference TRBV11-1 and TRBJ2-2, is EAEVAQSPRYKITEKSQAVAFWCDPISGHATLYWYRQILGQGPELLVQFQDESVVDDSQLPKDRFSAERLKGVDSTLKIQPAELGDSAMYLCASSLGRTNTGELFFGEGSRLTVL.

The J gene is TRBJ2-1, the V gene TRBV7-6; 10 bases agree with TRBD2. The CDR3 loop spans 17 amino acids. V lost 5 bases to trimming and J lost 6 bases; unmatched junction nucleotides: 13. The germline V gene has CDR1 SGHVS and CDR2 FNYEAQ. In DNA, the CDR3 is TGTGCCAGCAGCCCTAGACTAGCGGGCAGAGAAGGCAATGAGCAGTTCTTC. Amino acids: CASSPRLAGREGNEQFF.

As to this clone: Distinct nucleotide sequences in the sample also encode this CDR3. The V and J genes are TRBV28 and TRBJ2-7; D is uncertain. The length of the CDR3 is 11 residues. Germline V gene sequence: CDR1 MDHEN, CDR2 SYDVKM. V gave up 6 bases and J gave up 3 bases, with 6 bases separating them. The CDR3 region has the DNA TGTGCCAGCAGCCCCTTCTACGAGCAGTACTTC. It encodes CASSPFYEQYF.